The rows below give T cell receptor beta chains drawn from one sample of a study of T cells in localized non-small cell lung cancer. The assay was immunoSEQ multiplex PCR, and TCRdb's table has in-frame clones only and misses some. The data hold 1,500 to 2,000 clones, with 30% to 45% observed a single time. Sequencing was performed on lung tumor tissue, taken before any cancer treatment. These receptors were collected from a woman aged 40 to 75 with stage I lung adenocarcinoma. Each CDR3 is given with its conserved first and last residue. A D gene is named only where the DNA matches it firmly. For some rows the clone size is stated as once, few or many, or as a class when expanded; others skip it.

abundance	d_gene	j_gene	v_gene	CDR3nt	CDR3aa
NA	TRBD1	TRBJ1-3	TRBV11-3	TGTGCCAGCAGCTACGGGACAGCCTCTGGAAACACCATATATTTT	CASSYGTASGNTIYF
few	TRBD1	TRBJ1-4	TRBV6-1	TGTGCCAGCAGTGAAGCCGGGACAGGAAATGAAAAACTGTTTTTT	CASSEAGTGNEKLFF
NA	NA	TRBJ1-1	TRBV19	TGTGCCAGTATTGGGGAGGGACTCACTGAAGCTTTCTTT	CASIGEGLTEAFF
NA	TRBD2	TRBJ2-3	TRBV19	TGTGCCAGTAGTATTTCGTACAGGACGCTGGCGGGGGGGCGCAGGGGGAAAGATACGCAGTATTTT	CASSISYRTLAGGRRGKDTQYF
NA	NA	TRBJ1-2	TRBV29-1	TGCAGCGTTGAAGATGGGGGCTATGGCTACACCTTC	CSVEDGGYGYTF
NA	TRBD2	TRBJ2-1	TRBV19	TGTGCCAGTAGTCCTGAAACTAGCGGGGGGGCCAATGAGCAGTTCTTC	CASSPETSGGANEQFF
few	NA	TRBJ2-3	TRBV5-1	TGCGCCAGCAGCTTGGATAACCCCACAGATACGCAGTATTTT	CASSLDNPTDTQYF
NA	TRBD1	TRBJ2-5	TRBV19	TGTGCCAGTAGGGGCAGGGGGCAAGAGACCCAGTACTTC	CASRGRGQETQYF
NA	TRBD2	TRBJ2-3	TRBV19	TGTGCCAGTAGTATAGGAGCGGGGGGAGATACGCAGTATTTT	CASSIGAGGDTQYF
few	NA	TRBJ1-3	TRBV14	TGTGCCAGCAGCCAAGAGGGTCGGGGGATCTCTGGAAACACCATATATTTT	CASSQEGRGISGNTIYF
NA	NA	TRBJ1-1	TRBV30	TGTGCCTGGAGGGACGTAGGGGCGAGTACTGAAGCTTTCTTT	CAWRDVGASTEAFF
few	TRBD1	TRBJ1-4	TRBV9	TGTGCCAGCAGCAGACGACAGGGGTCTAATGAAAAACTGTTTTTT	CASSRRQGSNEKLFF
NA	TRBD1	TRBJ2-5	TRBV28	TGTGCCAGCAGTTCCAGGGGGCGCCGTCAAGAGACCCAGTACTTC	CASSSRGRRQETQYF
NA	NA	TRBJ1-5	TRBV19	TGTGCCAGTTTGGAACACGGGGGCAATCAGCCCCAGCATTTT	CASLEHGGNQPQHF
few	NA	TRBJ2-1	TRBV9	TGTGCCAGCGAAACGGGGGATCTGTACCATGAGCAGTTCTTC	CASETGDLYHEQFF
large	TRBD1	TRBJ1-2	TRBV6-8	TGTGCCAGCGCCCCCAGACAGGGGGGTGGCTACACCTTC	CASAPRQGGGYTF
few	NA	TRBJ2-1	TRBV9	TGTGCCAGCAGCCAGAGCCCGGGGGTTCCGGGCCCCTACAATGAGCAGTTCTTC	CASSQSPGVPGPYNEQFF
few	TRBD1	TRBJ1-2	TRBV11-3	TGTGCCAGCAGCTTGGGGACAGTTTCTAACTATGGCTACACCTTC	CASSLGTVSNYGYTF
few	TRBD1	TRBJ2-7	TRBV6-7	TGTGCCAGCAGTTGTCGAGGGGGCGCGTACGAGCAGTACTTC	CASSCRGGAYEQYF
NA	TRBD1	TRBJ1-1	TRBV9	TGTGCCAGCAGCGTAGGGGGACAGGGATTCACTGAAGCTTTCTTT	CASSVGGQGFTEAFF
NA	NA	TRBJ1-2	TRBV19	TGTGCCAGTAGTATAGATCAGGGACGATATGGCTACACCTTC	CASSIDQGRYGYTF
few	TRBD1	TRBJ1-2	TRBV11-3	TGTGCCAGCAGCCCCAGGACAGGGGCCTATGGCTACACCTTC	CASSPRTGAYGYTF
few	NA	TRBJ2-7	TRBV6-8	TGTGCCAGCAGTTACGGGCAGGGGTCCTACGAGCAGTACTTC	CASSYGQGSYEQYF
NA	NA	TRBJ2-3	TRBV11-3	TGTGCCAGCAGCTTACAGTCTAGCACAGATACGCAGTATTTT	CASSLQSSTDTQYF
NA	TRBD2	TRBJ2-1	TRBV30	TGTGCCTGGAGTTTTGGTAGCGGGGGGGCCTCCTACAATGAGCAGTTCTTC	CAWSFGSGGASYNEQFF
NA	NA	TRBJ2-3	TRBV11-3	TGTGCCAGCAGCTTAGGTATAGTGGGAGGCACAGATACGCAGTATTTT	CASSLGIVGGTDTQYF
medium-sized	TRBD1	TRBJ2-7	TRBV2	TGTGCCAGCAGTAGGACAGGGAATAGTTACGAGCAGTACTTC	CASSRTGNSYEQYF
NA	TRBD2	TRBJ2-3	TRBV2	TGTGCCAGCAGTGAAAGCTGGATTTTGGCGGGGGGGAGTGGAACGCAGTATTTT	CASSESWILAGGSGTQYF
NA	NA	TRBJ2-3	TRBV9	TGTGCCAGCAATCCAGTTGGAACAGATACGCAGTATTTT	CASNPVGTDTQYF
NA	NA	TRBJ1-4	TRBV9	TGTGCCAGCAGGATAGAGCGAAATAATGAAAAACTGTTTTTT	CASRIERNNEKLFF
NA	NA	TRBJ1-4	TRBV9	TGTGCCAGCAGGCAAAGCGGGGTTGAAAAACTGTTTTTT	CASRQSGVEKLFF
NA	NA	TRBJ1-2	TRBV6-8	TGTGCCACTGGCGAACGTGTCTATGGCTACACCTTC	CATGERVYGYTF
medium-sized	NA	TRBJ2-3	TRBV11-3	TGTGCCAGCAGCTTGGCCGGCTCTAGCACAGATACGCAGTATTTT	CASSLAGSSTDTQYF
NA	NA	TRBJ1-4	TRBV19	TGTGCCAGTAGTATAGATAGTGCAACTAATGAAAAACTGTTTTTT	CASSIDSATNEKLFF
few	NA	TRBJ1-1	TRBV25-1	TGTGCCAGCACGGGGGGGCAGGGGCGCCCGGGAGCTTTCTTT	CASTGGQGRPGAFF
NA	TRBD1	TRBJ2-2	TRBV6-8	TGTGCCATCAGTTCGGACAGGAGAGAGGGCGGGGAGCTGTTTTTT	CAISSDRREGGELFF
NA	NA	TRBJ1-5	TRBV19	TGTGCCAGTAGTATCGTGAGACAGCCCCAGCATTTT	CASSIVRQPQHF
few	TRBD1	TRBJ2-7	TRBV6-8	TGTGCCAGCAGTTACTCTCTCGGGACAGGTTTCTACGAGCAGTACTTC	CASSYSLGTGFYEQYF
NA	NA	TRBJ1-6	TRBV11-3	TGTGCCAGCAGCTGGGACGGGAGCTCCTATAATTCACCCCTCCACTTT	CASSWDGSSYNSPLHF
NA	NA	TRBJ1-4	TRBV10-1	TGCGCCAGCAGTGAGTCGACGGAACCTTATGAAAAACTGTTTTTT	CASSESTEPYEKLFF
NA	NA	TRBJ2-7	TRBV11-3	TGTGCCAGCAGCTTATCCGGGGCCGTCCACGAGCAGTACTTC	CASSLSGAVHEQYF
NA	NA	TRBJ2-1	TRBV12-5	TGTGCTAGTGGTTGGGGCAATGAGCAGTTCTTC	CASGWGNEQFF
NA	NA	TRBJ1-1	TRBV5-1	TGCGCCAGCAGCTCAAAGGAGTCTATTGGGCACACTGAAGCTTTCTTT	CASSSKESIGHTEAFF
few	NA	TRBJ2-5	TRBV11-3	TGTGCCAGCAGTTTCAATGTAGCGGAAGAGACCCAGTACTTC	CASSFNVAEETQYF
once	TRBD1	TRBJ2-7	TRBV30	TGTGCCTGGAGTGTTGACAGGGCCGCCGAGCAGTACTTC	CAWSVDRAAEQYF
NA	NA	TRBJ2-7	TRBV6-8	TGTGCCATCAGTTCAGCCCTAAACTCCGGGAACAGCTACGAGCAGTACTTC	CAISSALNSGNSYEQYF
few	NA	TRBJ1-1	TRBV6-8	TGTGCCAGCAGCCCACAGCTTATGTTCGGCACTGAAGCTTTCTTT	CASSPQLMFGTEAFF